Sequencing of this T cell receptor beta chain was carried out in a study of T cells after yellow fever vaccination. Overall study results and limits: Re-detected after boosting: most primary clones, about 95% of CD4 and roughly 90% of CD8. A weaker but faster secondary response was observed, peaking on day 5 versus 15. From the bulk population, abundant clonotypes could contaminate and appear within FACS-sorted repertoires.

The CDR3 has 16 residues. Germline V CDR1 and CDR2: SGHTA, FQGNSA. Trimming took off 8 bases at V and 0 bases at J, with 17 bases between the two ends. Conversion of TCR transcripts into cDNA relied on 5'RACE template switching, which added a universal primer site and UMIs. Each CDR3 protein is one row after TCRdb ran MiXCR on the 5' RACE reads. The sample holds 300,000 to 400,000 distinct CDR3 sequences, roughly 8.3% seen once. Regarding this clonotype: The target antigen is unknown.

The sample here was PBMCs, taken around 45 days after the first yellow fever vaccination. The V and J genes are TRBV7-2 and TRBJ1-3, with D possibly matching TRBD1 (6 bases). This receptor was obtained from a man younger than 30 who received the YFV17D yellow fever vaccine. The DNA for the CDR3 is TGTGCCAGCGCCCCAGTGGGGGCCTACTCTGGAAACACCATATATTTT. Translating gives CASAPVGAYSGNTIYF.